The T cell receptor beta chain under discussion was sequenced for a study of T cell responses to AZD1222 COVID-19 vaccine. Repertoires were generated with immunoSEQ multiplex PCR, while TCRdb's copy carries only in-frame clones and drops some. The top ten hold roughly 16% of the sample, which has 84,000 or so clones, roughly 88% seen once. General study findings and limits: Unmutated regions of variants are reportedly targeted by nearly half of spike-specific TCRs. Just a handful of AZD1222 recipients tested seropositive at baseline.

This clone was recorded once. Its antigen is as yet unknown. This CDR3 is 14 amino acids long. Germline-derived CDR1 and CDR2 are SGHRS and YFSETQ. The V gene lost 4 bases and the J gene lost 3 bases, with 14 bases spanning the gap. Here the sequenced sample was peripheral blood, taken on day 0 of AZD1222 vaccination. The chain joins TRBV5-1 to TRBJ2-7; TRBD1 or TRBD2 may be the D gene (5 bases each). The receptor's source is an adult in good health. The CDR3 protein is CASSPGLDVYEQYF. CDR3 nucleotides: TGCGCCAGCAGCCCGGGGCTAGACGTCTACGAGCAGTACTTC.